This entry lists 18 T cell receptor beta chains sequenced from one sample in a study of beta chain features in type 1 diabetes (dated by TCRdb to the late 2010s). Findings and caveats that apply to the study as a whole: In all four CD4+ subsets, TCRB CDR3 length was moderately but significantly shorter in type 1 diabetes patients.

Libraries were built with the immunoSEQ multiplex PCR assay. All of the isolated RNA was reverse transcribed with the High Capacity cDNA Reverse Transcription Kit, so expressed TCRB transcripts were sequenced. In TCRdb, the immuneACCESS table is reduced to in-frame sequences with V and J assigned. These tables do not hold every clone; where another copy was compared, an unresolved V gene accounts for under half, and the others remain unexplained. For this sample there are 310,000 or so clones; over 12% appear just once. Roughly 0.015% of the sample rests with the top ten. These receptors' antigens are unknown. Specimen: naive CD4+ T cells from blood. The meaning of the sample's cell subset or site label: true naive CD4+ T cells. All receptors derive from a young man with type 1 diabetes.

The CDR3 loop reads CASSPLWGVTYEQYF. The DNA for the CDR3 is TGTGCCAGCAGCCCGTTATGGGGGGTGACCTACGAGCAGTACTTC. The chain couples TRBV11-2 to TRBJ2-7, with D perhaps matching TRBD2 (6 bases). V was clipped by 5 bases and J by 2 bases, with 16 bases between them. Germline V gives CDR1 SGHAT, CDR2 FQNNGV. CDR3 size: 15 residues.

This clone was counted between two and nine times. The chain links TRBV2 to TRBJ2-2, with unresolved D. V dropped 1 base and J dropped 4 bases, with 7 bases sitting between them. The CDR3 sequence is 14 residues long. Germline CDR1 and CDR2: SNHLY and FYNNEI. CDR3: CASSEGARTGELFF. In DNA form, the CDR3 reads TGTGCCAGCAGTGAAGGGGCTCGCACCGGGGAGCTGTTTTTT. Together with reference TRBV2 and TRBJ2-2, the CDR3 gives the full variable domain: EPEVTQTPSHQVTQMGQEVILRCVPISNHLYFYWYRQILGQKVEFLVSFYNNEISEKSEIFDDQFSVERPDGSNFTLKIRSTKLEDSAMYFCASSEGARTGELFFGEGSRLTVL.

A word on this clone: Other DNA variants within this sample encode the same CDR3. This sequence joins TRBV27 and TRBJ2-7; no firm D call. V was cut by 3 bases and J by 0 bases, with 6 bases left in between. Germline loops: CDR1 MNHEY, CDR2 SMNVEV (reference sequence). The CDR3 has 13 amino acids. This CDR3 is CASSFLSSYEQYF. The CDR3 DNA reads TGTGCCAGCAGTTTCCTGAGCTCCTACGAGCAGTACTTC.

The rearrangement uses TRBV2 and TRBJ2-1; D possibly corresponds to TRBD1 (5 bases). CDR1 and CDR2 (germline): SNHLY, FYNNEI. The CDR3 length is 13 residues. With 4 bases removed from V and 4 bases from J, the gap between germline ends came to 8 bases. CDR3 in amino acids: CASSASGYNEQFF. DNA of the CDR3: TGTGCCAGCAGTGCGTCAGGGTACAATGAGCAGTTCTTC. The variable domain in full, completed from reference TRBV2 and TRBJ2-1, reads EPEVTQTPSHQVTQMGQEVILRCVPISNHLYFYWYRQILGQKVEFLVSFYNNEISEKSEIFDDQFSVERPDGSNFTLKIRSTKLEDSAMYFCASSASGYNEQFFGPGTRLTVL.

This clone occurred a few times. V gene TRBV30 combines with J gene TRBJ2-1; 8 bases are a match to TRBD2. Unmatched junction bases numbered 13, after V lost 3 bases and J lost 6 bases. Per germline, CDR1 GTSNPN and CDR2 SVGIG (reference sequence). The CDR3 length is 16 residues. CDR3 residues: CAWRGLAGRPGNEQFF. CDR3 DNA sequence: TGTGCCTGGAGAGGGCTAGCGGGCCGACCGGGCAATGAGCAGTTCTTC.

This clone came up a few times. The V and J genes are TRBV7-2 and TRBJ2-5, with 7 bases identical to TRBD1. With V trimmed by 1 base and J by 6 bases, 8 bases remained unmatched. The CDR3 covers 15 residues. Per the germline V gene, CDR1 is SGHTA and CDR2 is FQGNSA. The CDR3: CASSLGQGPRKTQYF. CDR3 in DNA: TGTGCCAGCAGCTTAGGACAGGGACCGCGGAAGACCCAGTACTTC.

This clone was found a few times. Additional DNA sequences in this sample encode the identical CDR3. This chain joins TRBV5-1 and TRBJ2-7, with D possibly TRBD1 on 7 matching bases. Trimming removed 4 bases from V and 3 bases from J, with 14 bases in between. Germline CDR1 SGHRS, CDR2 YFSETQ. The CDR3 has 14 residues. The CDR3 coding sequence is TGCGCCAGCAGCCTCGGGCAGGGGGGCTACGAGCAGTACTTC. It translates to CASSLGQGGYEQYF.

This clone has just a few counts. V is TRBV5-6 and J is TRBJ2-2; no firm D call. The germline gives CDR1 SGHDT, CDR2 YYEEEE. The CDR3 extends over 13 amino acids. Trimming shortened V by 2 bases and J by 8 bases, and 10 bases separated the two germline ends. CDR3 loop: CASSFATAGELFF. The CDR3 nucleotides read TGTGCCAGCAGCTTCGCTACCGCAGGGGAGCTGTTTTTT.

The J gene is TRBJ2-1, the V gene TRBV19; the D is unclear. The CDR3 consists of 16 residues. Trimming removed 6 bases from V and 6 bases from J, with 21 bases in between. CDR1 and CDR2 (germline): LNHDA, SQIVND (reference sequence). The CDR3 reads CASSEGSITTLNEQFF. The DNA of the CDR3 is TGTGCCAGTAGCGAAGGTAGCATAACAACCCTCAATGAGCAGTTCTTC.

This clone has just one count. The chain links TRBV9 to TRBJ1-1; tentative D call: TRBD1 (6 bases). Trimming stripped 4 bases from V and 6 bases from J, with 19 bases between. This CDR3 comprises 15 residues. Germline V gene data show CDR1 as SGDLS and CDR2 as YYNGEE. As DNA, the CDR3 is TGTGCCAGCAGCATAGGGTGGGGGCTAAGGGCTGAAGCTTTCTTT. It specifies CASSIGWGLRAEAFF.

This chain uses TRBV6-5 with TRBJ2-7; TRBD2 matches 8 bases. The CDR3 runs 14 residues. The V gene end was trimmed by 8 bases and the J gene end by 5 bases; junction bases not matched to a gene: 11. The germline V gene encodes CDR1 MNHEY and CDR2 SVGAGI. The CDR3 is CASSLGGGPDEQYF. CDR3 nucleotides: TGTGCCAGCTCACTTGGCGGGGGGCCGGACGAGCAGTACTTC.

This clone was recorded a few times. CDR3 DNA sequence: TGTGCCAGCAGAGGACAGGGGGCCAATGAGCAGTTCTTC. Translation gives CASRGQGANEQFF. V gene TRBV6-5 combines with J gene TRBJ2-1, with 11 bases fitting TRBD1. The length of the CDR3 is 13 residues. V lost 6 bases, J lost 6 bases, and 1 base stayed unmatched. The germline CDR1 and CDR2 sequences are MNHEY and SVGAGI.

The J gene is TRBJ2-1, the V gene TRBV4-2, with TRBD2 matching 12 bases. This CDR3 has 15 amino acids. V lost 1 base to trimming and J lost 6 bases; unmatched junction nucleotides: 1. CDR1 and CDR2 from the germline V gene are LGHNA and YNFKEQ. In DNA, the CDR3 is TGTGCCAGCAGCCAAGCTAGCGGGGGGGCCAATGAGCAGTTCTTC. Protein sequence: CASSQASGGANEQFF.

Remarks on this clone: At the DNA level, this CDR3 is encoded by other sequences in the same sample as well. The chain is built from TRBV30 and TRBJ1-5; D gene unclear. Trimming cost V 2 bases and J 0 bases, with 5 bases left between them. Looked up from germline, CDR1 is GTSNPN and CDR2 is SVGIG (reference sequence). The CDR3 runs 13 residues. The CDR3 is CAWSPDSNQPQHF. CDR3 DNA: TGTGCCTGGAGTCCAGATAGCAATCAGCCCCAGCATTTT.

This chain uses TRBV25-1 with TRBJ1-4, with TRBD1 matching over 9 bases. This CDR3 has 15 residues. The J segment lost 8 bases and the V segment lost 5 bases, leaving 9 bases of the junction unmatched. Germline CDR1 reads MGHDK; CDR2 reads SYGVNS. The CDR3 spells CASSQLRQGGEKLFF. The DNA of the CDR3 is TGTGCCAGCAGTCAACTTCGACAGGGGGGGGAAAAACTGTTTTTT.

This clone was counted between two and nine times. The rearrangement joins TRBV5-1 to TRBJ1-4; 7 bases agree with TRBD1. The CDR3 sequence is 16 residues long. The J segment lost 6 bases and the V segment lost 0 bases, leaving 8 bases of the junction unmatched. Germline V gives CDR1 SGHRS, CDR2 YFSETQ. This CDR3 reads CASSLDEGQRDEKLFF. CDR3 nucleotide sequence: TGCGCCAGCAGCTTGGACGAGGGACAGCGCGATGAAAAACTGTTTTTT.

This rearrangement joins TRBV30 to TRBJ2-7; TRBD1 aligns across 8 bases. The CDR3 is 13 residues long. Per the germline V gene, CDR1 is GTSNPN and CDR2 is SVGIG (reference sequence). Germline trimming cut 3 bases from V and 5 bases from J; bases unmatched to any gene: 6. As DNA, the CDR3 is TGTGCCTGGAGGCAGGGGGCGGTCAACGAGCAGTACTTC. This encodes CAWRQGAVNEQYF.

This clone was counted a few times. The chain recombines TRBV5-1 with TRBJ1-2; TRBD1 matches 12 bases. Unmatched junction bases numbered 12, after V lost 1 base and J lost 8 bases. Germline V gives CDR1 SGHRS, CDR2 YFSETQ. The CDR3 length is 17 residues. The CDR3 is CASSLNVWDRGRGGYTF. For the CDR3, the DNA is TGCGCCAGCAGCTTGAACGTATGGGACAGGGGGCGAGGAGGCTACACCTTC. Full variable domain (remainder filled in from reference TRBV5-1 and TRBJ1-2): KAGVTQTPRYLIKTRGQQVTLSCSPISGHRSVSWYQQTPGQGLQFLFEYFSETQRNKGNFPGRFSGRQFSNSRSEMNVSTLELGDSALYLCASSLNVWDRGRGGYTFGSGTRLTVV.